Listed here are 25 T cell receptor beta chains from one sample, sequenced in a study of blood T cell repertoires in COVID-19 (dated by TCRdb to about 2020). Receptor amplification or capture employed the immunoSEQ multiplex PCR assay. This immuneACCESS table, as held by TCRdb, lists in-frame sequences with V and J called but not all clones. Of the missing ones, under half trace to an unresolved V gene in checked studies; the others have no known cause. Recorded for this sample are hundreds of thousands of clones; roughly 89% of them occurred a single time. The leading ten clones occupy roughly 8% of the sample. Sequencing was done on a sample of peripheral blood. These receptors were taken from a woman in her forties or fifties with COVID-19, enrolled during active disease.

The chain has TRBV19 and TRBJ1-5, with 8 bases aligning to TRBD1. This CDR3 contains 15 residues. From germline, CDR1 is LNHDA and CDR2 SQIVND (reference sequence). V lost 3 bases, J lost 5 bases, and 6 bases stayed unmatched. The CDR3 loop is CASSIQGQEHQPQHF. Here the CDR3 DNA reads TGTGCCAGTAGTATCCAGGGACAGGAGCATCAGCCCCAGCATTTT.

The chain is built from TRBV27 and TRBJ2-1, with a tentative D call TRBD1 (6 bases). CDR3 length equals 13 residues. Germline values: CDR1 MNHEY, CDR2 SMNVEV (reference sequence). The ends were cut back, 2 bases at V and 8 bases at J, with 10 bases in the middle. CDR3 sequence (DNA): TGTGCCAGCAGTTTAACAGGGCCCCATGAGCAGTTCTTC. Protein product: CASSLTGPHEQFF.

The rearrangement links TRBV5-1 to TRBJ2-1, with D hard to call. V gave up 4 bases and J gave up 3 bases, with 11 bases separating them. CDR3 length equals 14 residues. Germline lookup yields CDR1 SGHRS and CDR2 YFSETQ. The CDR3 here is CASSRDRVYNEQFF. Here the CDR3 DNA reads TGCGCCAGCAGCCGCGACCGGGTCTACAATGAGCAGTTCTTC.

The J gene is TRBJ1-1, the V gene TRBV5-1; the D is unclear. Germline V gene sequence: CDR1 SGHRS, CDR2 YFSETQ. The CDR3 is 14 amino acids. The germline V and J ends were trimmed by 0 bases and 4 bases, with 10 bases remaining between them. The CDR3 DNA follows: TGCGCCAGCAGCTTGGCGGGGTCTAGCACTGAAGCTTTCTTT. Encoded protein: CASSLAGSSTEAFF.

The gene calls are TRBV7-2 and TRBJ2-2, with TRBD1 matching over 9 bases. This CDR3 is built from 15 residues. Germline CDR1 reads SGHTA; CDR2 reads FQGNSA. With V trimmed by 5 bases and J by 4 bases, 5 bases remained unmatched. The CDR3: CASSLQGAGTGELFF. The CDR3 region has the DNA TGTGCCAGCAGCCTACAGGGGGCTGGCACCGGGGAGCTGTTTTTT.

The rearrangement links TRBV6-5 to TRBJ1-5, with D unresolved. Germline CDR1 and CDR2: MNHEY and SVGAGI. This CDR3 is 13 amino acids long. V was pared by 7 bases and J by 6 bases, with 13 bases between. The CDR3 loop is CASTPREGQPQHF. As DNA, the CDR3 is TGTGCCAGCACCCCCCGTGAGGGTCAGCCCCAGCATTTT.

This clone appeared once. The V gene is TRBV12-3 or TRBV12-4, the J gene TRBJ2-7; 7 nucleotides match TRBD1. V was clipped by 6 bases and J by 0 bases; unmatched bases: 2. The CDR3 extends over 13 amino acids. The CDR3 here is CASRGQSSYEQYF. The CDR3 DNA sequence: TGTGCCAGCAGGGGACAGTCCTCCTACGAGCAGTACTTC.

The CDR3 sequence is CASSLAGTTDTQYF. The CDR3 DNA is TGTGCCAGCAGCCTAGCGGGGACCACAGATACGCAGTATTTT. The rearrangement links TRBV2 to TRBJ2-3; 9 bases are a match to TRBD2. Looked up from germline, CDR1 is SNHLY and CDR2 is FYNNEI. With V trimmed by 6 bases and J by 2 bases, 3 bases remained unmatched. This CDR3 spans 14 amino acids.

This clone was detected once. The gene calls are TRBV4-2 and TRBJ2-4; the D is unclear. This CDR3 is built from 15 residues. V lost 4 bases to trimming and J lost 0 bases, with 10 bases between them. Per germline, CDR1 LGHNA and CDR2 YNFKEQ. Here the CDR3 reads CASSRTRLAKNIQYF. The CDR3 region has the DNA TGTGCCAGCAGCCGCACGCGGCTAGCCAAAAACATTCAGTACTTC.

Only a few counts were recorded for this clone. V gene TRBV9 combines with J gene TRBJ1-2, with D perhaps TRBD1 (5 bases). CDR3 length: 14 amino acids. CDR1 is SGDLS, CDR2 YYNGEE, per germline. The germline V and J ends were trimmed by 2 bases and 2 bases, with 10 bases remaining between them. This CDR3 is CASSVQGENYGYTF. The DNA of the CDR3 is TGTGCCAGCAGCGTCCAGGGCGAAAACTATGGCTACACCTTC.

This chain links TRBV2 with TRBJ2-3; D is ambiguous. Germline CDR1 is SNHLY and CDR2 is FYNNEI. The V gene lost 4 bases and the J gene lost 5 bases, with 7 bases spanning the gap. The CDR3 totals 12 residues. CDR3 nucleotides: TGTGCCAGCAGTGGGCCTCAAGATACGCAGTATTTT. Amino acids: CASSGPQDTQYF.

The chain uses TRBV28 and TRBJ1-6, with 9 bases fitting TRBD1. Per the germline V gene, CDR1 is MDHEN and CDR2 is SYDVKM. The CDR3 loop spans 15 amino acids. The V gene end was trimmed by 3 bases and the J gene end by 10 bases; junction bases not matched to a gene: 7. For the CDR3, the DNA is TGTGCCAGCAGTTTTCGGGGACAGGGATTATCACCCCTCCACTTT. Residues: CASSFRGQGLSPLHF. Full variable domain (missing parts from reference TRBV28 and TRBJ1-6): DVKVTQSSRYLVKRTGEKVFLECVQDMDHENMFWYRQDPGLGLRLIYFSYDVKMKEKGDIPEGYSVSREKKERFSLILESASTNQTSMYLCASSFRGQGLSPLHFGNGTRLTVT.

The chain joins TRBV19 to TRBJ2-2; a possible D gene is TRBD2 (6 bases). Germline CDR1 is LNHDA and CDR2 is SQIVND (reference sequence). Trimming took off 2 bases at V and 3 bases at J, with 7 bases between the two ends. The CDR3 runs to 14 residues. The CDR3 is CASSIWGDTGELFF. Here the CDR3 DNA reads TGTGCCAGTAGTATATGGGGGGACACCGGGGAGCTGTTTTTT.

The rearrangement links TRBV5-8 to TRBJ1-6, with unresolved D. V was cut by 4 bases and J by 8 bases, with 10 bases left in between. This CDR3 is built from 13 residues. CDR1 SGHTS and CDR2 YDEGEE come from the germline V gene. CDR3 nucleotide sequence: TGTGCCAGCAGCCCGCCCCGAGATTCACCCCTCCACTTT. This codes for CASSPPRDSPLHF.

The CDR3 reads CASSIGTLNTGELFF. The CDR3 bases are TGTGCCAGTAGTATTGGGACTCTGAACACCGGGGAGCTGTTTTTT. The chain is built from TRBV19 and TRBJ2-2, with D possibly TRBD2 on 6 matching bases. CDR3 length: 15 amino acids. V was cut by 3 bases and J by 1 base, with 9 bases left in between. Germline assignment: CDR1 LNHDA and CDR2 SQIVND (reference sequence).

The table lists this clone with a count of one. The chain combines TRBV4-2 with TRBJ1-1; no clear D gene. Trimming cost V 1 base and J 0 bases, with 24 bases left between them. The CDR3 length is 20 residues. Per germline, CDR1 LGHNA and CDR2 YNFKEQ. CDR3 region: CASSQVSARKQGPMNTEAFF. The CDR3 nucleotides are TGTGCCAGCAGCCAAGTCTCGGCGCGGAAACAAGGCCCTATGAACACTGAAGCTTTCTTT.

This clone occurred once. The chain combines TRBV3-1 (or the pseudogene TRBV3-2) with TRBJ1-6, with a possible D match to TRBD1 (6 bases). The V end lost 1 base, the J end lost 8 bases, and 12 bases lay between the germline ends. The CDR3 is 15 amino acids. Germline V CDR1 and CDR2: LGHDT, YNNKEL (reference sequence). CDR3 coding DNA: TGTGCCAGCAGCCAAGGGGCAGGGGCCTATTCACCCCTCCACTTT. The encoded protein is CASSQGAGAYSPLHF.

This clone was picked up one time. The V call is TRBV12-3 or TRBV12-4, the J call TRBJ2-2; D is possibly TRBD1 (5 bases). V was cut by 5 bases and J by 5 bases, with 6 bases left in between. The CDR3 consists of 12 residues. This CDR3 reads CASSHRTGELFF. The CDR3, as DNA: TGTGCCAGCAGTCACAGGACCGGGGAGCTGTTTTTT.

V gene TRBV6-2 or TRBV6-3 combines with J gene TRBJ2-3; 8 nucleotides line up with TRBD2. Germline-derived CDR1 and CDR2 are MNHEY and SVGEGT. V lost 4 bases to trimming and J lost 1 base; unmatched junction nucleotides: 4. CDR3 length equals 15 residues. The CDR3 region has the DNA TGTGCCAGCAGTTTAACTAGCGGAGGCACAGATACGCAGTATTTT. Encoded protein: CASSLTSGGTDTQYF.

The CDR3 coding sequence is TGTGCCACCAGTGAAACAACGGAGGACGAGCAGTACTTC. As protein: CATSETTEDEQYF. This chain uses TRBV24-1 with TRBJ2-7; D might be TRBD2 (5 bases). Germline V gene sequence: CDR1 KGHDR, CDR2 SFDVKD. The CDR3 contains 13 residues. V dropped 4 bases and J dropped 5 bases, with 11 bases sitting between them.

J is TRBJ1-6 and V is TRBV3-1 (or the pseudogene TRBV3-2); D ambiguous. V gave up 0 bases and J gave up 9 bases, with 12 bases separating them. CDR1 is LGHDT and CDR2 is YNNKEL in the germline V gene (reference sequence). This CDR3 has 15 residues. The CDR3 sequence is CASSQDYTGTSPLHF. Here the CDR3 DNA reads TGTGCCAGCAGCCAAGATTATACTGGTACTTCACCCCTCCACTTT.

This clone was picked up one time. V is TRBV2 and J is TRBJ2-3; 7 bases are shared with TRBD1. The CDR3 has 15 residues. Germline values: CDR1 SNHLY, CDR2 FYNNEI. V trimming: 4 bases; J trimming: 0 bases; junction bases outside the gene matches: 4. The CDR3 is CASSVDRTSTDTQYF. The DNA of the CDR3 is TGTGCCAGCAGTGTGGACAGGACTAGCACAGATACGCAGTATTTT. Looking up the rest from reference TRBV2 and TRBJ2-3 gives the full variable domain: EPEVTQTPSHQVTQMGQEVILRCVPISNHLYFYWYRQILGQKVEFLVSFYNNEISEKSEIFDDQFSVERPDGSNFTLKIRSTKLEDSAMYFCASSVDRTSTDTQYFGPGTRLTVL.

The chain recombines TRBV19 with TRBJ1-1; maybe TRBD1 (5 bases). Germline assignment: CDR1 LNHDA and CDR2 SQIVND (reference sequence). Trimming stripped 5 bases from V and 4 bases from J, with 11 bases between. This CDR3 region has 13 residues. CDR3 region: CASSQGWSTEAFF. The CDR3 bases are TGTGCCAGTAGTCAGGGTTGGAGCACTGAAGCTTTCTTT.

V usage is TRBV5-4 and J usage is TRBJ1-1, with a tentative D call TRBD1 (5 bases). Germline assignment: CDR1 SGHNT and CDR2 YYREEE (reference sequence). V gave up 4 bases and J gave up 1 base, with 8 bases separating them. The CDR3 contains 13 residues. The CDR3 loop reads CASSPGQNTEAFF. In DNA, the CDR3 is TGTGCCAGCAGCCCTGGACAGAACACTGAAGCTTTCTTT.

V is TRBV9 and J is TRBJ1-6, with 8 bases fitting TRBD1. This CDR3 spans 18 amino acids. Germline loops: CDR1 SGDLS, CDR2 YYNGEE. Trimming at V came to 1 base and at J to 8 bases, leaving 14 bases not matched to a gene. CDR3 sequence (DNA): TGTGCCAGCAGCGTACTCTCCTTATCAGGGGGCGAGGATTCACCCCTCCACTTT. It translates to CASSVLSLSGGEDSPLHF.